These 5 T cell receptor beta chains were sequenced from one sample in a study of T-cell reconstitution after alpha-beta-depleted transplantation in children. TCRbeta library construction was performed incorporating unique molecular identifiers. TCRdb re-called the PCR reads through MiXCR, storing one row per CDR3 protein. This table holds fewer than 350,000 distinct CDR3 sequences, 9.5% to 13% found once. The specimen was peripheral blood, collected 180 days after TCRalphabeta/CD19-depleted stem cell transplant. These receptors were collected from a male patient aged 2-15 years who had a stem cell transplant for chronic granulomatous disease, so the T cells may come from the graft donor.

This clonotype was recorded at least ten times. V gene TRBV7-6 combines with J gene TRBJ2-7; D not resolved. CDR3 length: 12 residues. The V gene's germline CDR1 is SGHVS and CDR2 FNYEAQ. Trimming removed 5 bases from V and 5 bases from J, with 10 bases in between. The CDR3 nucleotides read TGTGCCAGCAGCGCCCCTCTCCACGAGCAGTACTTC. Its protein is CASSAPLHEQYF.

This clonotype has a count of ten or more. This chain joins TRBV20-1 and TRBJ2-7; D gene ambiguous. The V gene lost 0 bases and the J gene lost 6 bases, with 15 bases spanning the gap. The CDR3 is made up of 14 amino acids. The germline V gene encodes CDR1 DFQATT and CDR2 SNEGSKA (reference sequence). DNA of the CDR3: TGCAGTGCTAGAGAGGCCAACCCCCCGGGCGAGCAGTACTTC. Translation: CSAREANPPGEQYF.

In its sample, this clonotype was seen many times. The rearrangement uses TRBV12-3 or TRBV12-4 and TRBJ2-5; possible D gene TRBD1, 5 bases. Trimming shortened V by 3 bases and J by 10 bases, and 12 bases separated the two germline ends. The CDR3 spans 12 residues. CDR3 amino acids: CASSFGQGGQYF. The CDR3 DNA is TGTGCCAGCAGTTTCGGCCAGGGCGGCCAGTACTTC.

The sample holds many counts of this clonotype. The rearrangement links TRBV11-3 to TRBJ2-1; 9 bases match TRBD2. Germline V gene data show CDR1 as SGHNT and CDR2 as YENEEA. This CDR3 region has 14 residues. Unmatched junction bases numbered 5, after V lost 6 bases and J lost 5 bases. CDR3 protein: CASSKGLADNEQFF. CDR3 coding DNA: TGTGCCAGCAGTAAGGGACTAGCCGACAATGAGCAGTTCTTC. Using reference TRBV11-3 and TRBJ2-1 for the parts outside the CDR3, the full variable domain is EAGVVQSPRYKIIEKKQPVAFWCNPISGHNTLYWYLQNLGQGPELLIRYENEEAVDDSQLPKDRFSAERLKGVDSTLKIQPAELGDSAVYLCASSKGLADNEQFFGPGTRLTVL.

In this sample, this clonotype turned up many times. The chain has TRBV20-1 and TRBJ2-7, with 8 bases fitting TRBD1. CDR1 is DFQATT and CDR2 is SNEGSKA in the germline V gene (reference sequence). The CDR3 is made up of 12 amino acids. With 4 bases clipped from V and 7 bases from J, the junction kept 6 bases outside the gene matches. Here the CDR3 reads CSATTGGWEQYF. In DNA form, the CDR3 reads TGCAGTGCTACAACAGGGGGGTGGGAGCAGTACTTC.